This is a list of T cell receptor beta chains from one sample in a study of T cell changes during pregnancy in multiple sclerosis. The protocol was immunoSEQ multiplex PCR, while the TCRdb copy is restricted to in-frame clones and leaves out a portion. Of about 40,000 clones in the sample, over 85% were seen once. This specimen consisted of peripheral blood, obtained before pregnancy. These receptors were taken from a female donor with multiple sclerosis, enrolled in a pregnancy study. Both conserved end residues are part of each CDR3. D genes are given only for firm matches. Rows may omit the clone size; those that give it use once, few, many or a size class.

>.|TRBD2|TRBV7-6|TRBJ2-1
TGTGCCAGCAGCGCGACTAGCGGGAACAATGAGCAGTTCTTC
CASSATSGNNEQFF
>few|.|TRBV11-2|TRBJ1-2
TGTGCCAGCAGCCCGGGACAAAACTATGGCTACACCTTC
CASSPGQNYGYTF
>.|.|TRBV28|TRBJ1-2
TGTGCCAGCAGCCTGGGCGTGTGGGGAGGGAGGAATGGCTACACCTTC
CASSLGVWGGRNGYTF
>.|TRBD2|TRBV7-9|TRBJ2-7
TGTGCCAGCAGCTCCAGGACTAGCTACGAGCAGTACTTC
CASSSRTSYEQYF
>.|TRBD1|TRBV7-9|TRBJ2-3
TGTGCCAGCAGCTCGCGCCCCCCCGGGACAGGGAATTTAGATACGCAGTATTTT
CASSSRPPGTGNLDTQYF
>.|.|TRBV30|TRBJ1-1
TGTGCCTGCCTCCCGTCCAGGTACACTGAAGCTTTCTTT
CACLPSRYTEAFF
>few|.|TRBV7-3|TRBJ2-2
TGTGCCAGCAGCTTAACCCTGTTAGGGAGGACCGGGGAGCTGTTTTTT
CASSLTLLGRTGELFF
>.|.|TRBV7-2|TRBJ2-5
TGTGCCAGCAGCTTATCAGGCCAAGAGACCCAGTACTTC
CASSLSGQETQYF
>.|.|TRBV7-9|TRBJ2-1
TGTGCCAGCAGCCCCACTCGCACTAGAATGGGCAATGAGCAGTTCTTC
CASSPTRTRMGNEQFF
>once|.|TRBV5-1|TRBJ2-5
TGCGCCAGCAGCCTAGGGGACTTCCAAGAGACCCAGTACTTC
CASSLGDFQETQYF
>.|TRBD2|TRBV5-1|TRBJ2-1
TGCGCCAGCAGCCAGACTAGCGGGAACTACAATGAGCAGTTCTTC
CASSQTSGNYNEQFF
>once|TRBD1|TRBV28|TRBJ1-1
TGTGCCAGCACCCCACAGGGGAGCACTGAAGCTTTCTTT
CASTPQGSTEAFF
>.|TRBD1|TRBV2|TRBJ2-7
TGTGCCAGCAGTGGACAGGGGGTGGTCGAGCAGTACTTC
CASSGQGVVEQYF
>once|.|TRBV30|TRBJ1-5
TGTGCCTGGAGTGGCAGGGAGGATCAGCCCCAGCATTTT
CAWSGREDQPQHF
>.|TRBD1|TRBV28|TRBJ1-5
TGTGCCAGCAGTTTATCGGGACAGGTCCGGGGTCAGCCCCAGCATTTT
CASSLSGQVRGQPQHF
>.|.|TRBV10-1|TRBJ2-5
TGCGCCAGCAGTGATAATCTACAAGAGACCCAGTACTTC
CASSDNLQETQYF
>.|.|TRBV9|TRBJ2-3
TGTGCCAGCAGCACGGGTGATTCAGGCACAGATACGCAGTATTTT
CASSTGDSGTDTQYF
>.|TRBD2|TRBV4-1|TRBJ2-7
TGCGCCAGCAGCCAAGCGTCGTTAGCGGGGAGAATCTACGAGCAGTACTTC
CASSQASLAGRIYEQYF
>.|TRBD1|TRBV27|TRBJ1-5
TGTGCCAGCAGTCCGGGACAGGGGTATCAGCCCCAGCATTTT
CASSPGQGYQPQHF
>.|TRBD2|TRBV7-2|TRBJ2-1
TGTGCCAGCAGCTTAGTGAGCGGGAGGGCCGGAGATGAGCAGTTCTTC
CASSLVSGRAGDEQFF
>.|.|TRBV19|TRBJ2-3
TGTGCCAGTAGCCCACTAACGGTCCCCACAGATACGCAGTATTTT
CASSPLTVPTDTQYF
>.|TRBD1|TRBV28|TRBJ1-2
TGTGCCAGCAGTTTATGGCGGGTTGGTATAAATGGAATGAGACAGGGGGCCCGGTATGGCTACACCTTC
CASSLWRVGINGMRQGARYGYTF
>.|.|TRBV18|TRBJ2-5
TGTGCCAGCTCACCACTAGGGGGAGTGGGAGAGACCCAGTACTTC
CASSPLGGVGETQYF
>.|.|TRBV6-5|TRBJ1-1
TGTGCCAGCAGTTTTAACAGGGTAGCGAACACTGAAGCTTTCTTT
CASSFNRVANTEAFF
>once|.|TRBV12-2|TRBJ2-5
TGTGCAAGTCGCTTAACCGCGGGTAGCGGGGACCAAGAGACCCAGTACTTC
CASRLTAGSGDQETQYF
>.|.|TRBV4-1|TRBJ2-1
TGCGCCAGCAGCCTCCGGGACATAGACAATGAGCAGTTCTTC
CASSLRDIDNEQFF
>few|.|TRBV7-9|TRBJ1-1
TGTGCCAGCAGCTTAGGTTTGCAGTCTGCTTTCTTT
CASSLGLQSAFF
>.|.|TRBV6-1|TRBJ2-1
TGTGCCAGCAGTGCGGGACTCCAACGGTACAATGAGCAGTTCTTC
CASSAGLQRYNEQFF
>.|.|TRBV28|TRBJ1-2
TGTGCCAGCAGTTTAGGTGACAGGTTTGGCTACACCTTC
CASSLGDRFGYTF
>.|TRBD1|TRBV25-1|TRBJ1-5
TGTGCCAGCAGTGGAGACAGGGTCAATCAGCCCCAGCATTTT
CASSGDRVNQPQHF
>.|TRBD2|TRBV4-1|TRBJ2-4
TGCGCCAGCAGCCGAGGGACTAGCGGCATCACCAAAAACATTCAGTACTTC
CASSRGTSGITKNIQYF
>.|TRBD1|TRBV5-6|TRBJ2-6
TGTGCCAGCAGCCTTTGCGGGGACAGGTTCTCTGGGGCCAACGTCCTGACTTTC
CASSLCGDRFSGANVLTF
>.|TRBD1|TRBV2|TRBJ1-5
TGTGCCAGCAGCGGACAGGGGGCGAATCAGCCCCAGCATTTT
CASSGQGANQPQHF
>.|TRBD2|TRBV9|TRBJ2-1
TGTGCCAGCACGGAGCGGGAGGTCGAAGCGAACAATGAGCAGTTCTTC
CASTEREVEANNEQFF
>.|.|TRBV5-8|TRBJ2-7
TGTGCCAGCATTAATAACTGGGAGGCCTACGAGCAGTACTTC
CASINNWEAYEQYF
>.|TRBD2|TRBV14|TRBJ2-7
TGTGCCAGCAGCCAACTTAGCGGGAGGTCGAGCTCCTACGAGCAGTACTTC
CASSQLSGRSSSYEQYF
>.|.|TRBV5-5|TRBJ1-5
TGTGCCAGCAGCACTTTCAATCAGCCCCAGCATTTT
CASSTFNQPQHF
>.|TRBD2|TRBV6-4|TRBJ2-3
TGTGCCAGCAGTGAGGGAGCGGGAGCGGCAGATACGCAGTATTTT
CASSEGAGAADTQYF
>.|.|TRBV5-5|TRBJ2-5
TGTGCCAGCAGCTTGGCCGTATCGGGACTCCAAGAGACCCAGTACTTC
CASSLAVSGLQETQYF
>.|TRBD1|TRBV6-1|TRBJ2-2
TGTGCCGGCTTGGGGACAGGGGAAACTCGGGGAGAGCTGTTTTTT
CAGLGTGETRGELFF
>once|.|TRBV23-1|TRBJ1-2
TGCGCCAGCAGTCAAGCAGGGTGCTATGGCTACACCTTC
CASSQAGCYGYTF
>.|TRBD1|TRBV2|TRBJ1-3
TGTGCCAGCAGTTCAGACAGGGAGACTGGAAACACCATATATTTT
CASSSDRETGNTIYF
>.|.|TRBV6-5|TRBJ1-2
TGTGCCAGCAGGAGGGGGAATGGCTACACCTTC
CASRRGNGYTF
>.|TRBD1|TRBV27|TRBJ1-5
TGTGCCAGCAGAGATGTCGACAGGGGGGACAATCAGCCCCAGCATTTT
CASRDVDRGDNQPQHF
>.|.|TRBV27|TRBJ1-1
TGTGCCAGCAGTTTAATCCCAGGGGAATTGAACACTGAAGCTTTCTTT
CASSLIPGELNTEAFF